This T cell receptor beta chain emerged from a study of cytomegalovirus exposure and HLA in healthy donors. Study-level points and caveats: Presence/absence analyses assumed roughly uniform sequencing depth across donors.

To note about this clone: Its antigen remains unidentified.

In the PCR, 60 Vbeta and 13 Jbeta primers were used. TCRdb's copy holds only in-frame clones and misses some; the assay was immunoSEQ multiplex PCR. The sample gives under 300,000 clones, 80% to 95% of which show up once; about 1.8% is in the top ten. The material sequenced was PBMCs. The source is a girl aged 2 to 10 in good health and CMV-seronegative.

CDR3 sequence: CSVGGLAGEGETQYF. The CDR3 coding sequence is TGCAGCGTTGGTGGACTAGCGGGGGAAGGGGAGACCCAGTACTTC. V gene TRBV29-1 combines with J gene TRBJ2-5, with TRBD2 matching over 13 bases. The CDR3 is 15 residues long. After removal of 4 bases from V and 5 bases from J, the junction contained 7 bases not matched to a gene. CDR1 and CDR2 (germline): SQVTM, ANQGSEA. Full variable domain (outside the CDR3, taken from reference TRBV29-1 and TRBJ2-5): SAVISQKPSRDICQRGTSLTIQCQVDSQVTMMFWYRQQPGQSLTLIATANQGSEATYESGFVIDKFPISRPNLTFSTLTVSNMSPEDSSIYLCSVGGLAGEGETQYFGPGTRLLVL.